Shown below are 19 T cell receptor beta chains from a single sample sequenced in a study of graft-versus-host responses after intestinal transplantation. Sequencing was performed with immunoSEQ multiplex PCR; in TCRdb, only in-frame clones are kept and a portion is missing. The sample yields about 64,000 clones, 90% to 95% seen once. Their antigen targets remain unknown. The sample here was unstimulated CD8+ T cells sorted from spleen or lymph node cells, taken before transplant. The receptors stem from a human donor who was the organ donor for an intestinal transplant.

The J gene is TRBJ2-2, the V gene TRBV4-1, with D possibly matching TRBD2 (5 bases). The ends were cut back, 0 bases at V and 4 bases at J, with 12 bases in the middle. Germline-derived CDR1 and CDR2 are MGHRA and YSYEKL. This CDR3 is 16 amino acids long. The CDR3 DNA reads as TGCGCCAGCAGCCAAGAGTTCGCTAGCAGCACCGGGGAGCTGTTTTTT. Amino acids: CASSQEFASSTGELFF.

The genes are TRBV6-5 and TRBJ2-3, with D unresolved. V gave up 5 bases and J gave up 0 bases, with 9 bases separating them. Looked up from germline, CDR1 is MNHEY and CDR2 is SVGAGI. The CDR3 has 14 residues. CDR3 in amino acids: CASSPPTSTDTQYF. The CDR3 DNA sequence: TGTGCCAGCAGTCCGCCGACTAGCACAGATACGCAGTATTTT.

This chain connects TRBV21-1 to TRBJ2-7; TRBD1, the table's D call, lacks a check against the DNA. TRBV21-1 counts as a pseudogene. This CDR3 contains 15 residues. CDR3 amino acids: CASSKQTGLSYEQYF. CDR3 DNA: TGTGCCAGCAGCAAACAAACAGGGTTGTCCTACGAGCAGTACTTC.

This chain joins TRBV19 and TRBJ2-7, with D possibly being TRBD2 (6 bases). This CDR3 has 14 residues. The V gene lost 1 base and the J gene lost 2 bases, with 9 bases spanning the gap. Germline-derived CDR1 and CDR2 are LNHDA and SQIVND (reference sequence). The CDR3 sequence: CASSIGGTPYEQYF. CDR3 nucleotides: TGTGCCAGTAGTATAGGCGGGACCCCCTACGAGCAGTACTTC.

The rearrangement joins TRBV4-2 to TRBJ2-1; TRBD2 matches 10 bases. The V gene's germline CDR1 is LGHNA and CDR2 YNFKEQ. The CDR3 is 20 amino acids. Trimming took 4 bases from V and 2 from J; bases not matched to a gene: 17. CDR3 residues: CASSLYLVLASGSPYNEQFF. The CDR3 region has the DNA TGTGCCAGCAGCCTGTATTTAGTATTGGCTAGCGGGAGTCCCTACAATGAGCAGTTCTTC.

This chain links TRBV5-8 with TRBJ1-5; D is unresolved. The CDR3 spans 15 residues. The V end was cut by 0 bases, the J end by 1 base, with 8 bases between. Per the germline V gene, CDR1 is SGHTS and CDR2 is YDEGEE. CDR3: CASSLGGVSNQPQHF. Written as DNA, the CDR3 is TGTGCCAGCAGCTTGGGGGGAGTAAGCAATCAGCCCCAGCATTTT.

CDR3 nucleotides: TGTGCCAGCAGCCAAGCGAACACTGAAGCTTTCTTT. Translation: CASSQANTEAFF. V usage is TRBV6-1 and J usage is TRBJ1-1; D uncertain. Germline V gene sequence: CDR1 MNHNS, CDR2 SASEGT. The V end lost 6 bases, the J end lost 1 base, and 6 bases lay between the germline ends. This CDR3 is built from 12 residues.

The CDR3 DNA follows: TGTGCCAGTAGTAACCGCGACCCACAGGGGCCCTACGAGCAGTACTTC. Amino acid sequence: CASSNRDPQGPYEQYF. The chain employs TRBV19 and TRBJ2-7, with 7 positions matching TRBD1. Unmatched junction bases numbered 11, after V lost 4 bases and J lost 2 bases. This CDR3 has 16 amino acids. The germline CDR1 and CDR2 sequences are LNHDA and SQIVND (reference sequence).

CDR3 sequence: CASSPRPFPRQGFSYEQYF. In DNA form, the CDR3 reads TGTGCCAGCAGCCCACGACCTTTTCCGCGACAGGGATTCTCCTACGAGCAGTACTTC. The chain has TRBV14 and TRBJ2-7; TRBD1 aligns across 7 bases. Germline V CDR1 and CDR2: SGHDN, FVKESK. This CDR3 spans 19 amino acids. V lost 4 bases to trimming and J lost 0 bases; unmatched junction nucleotides: 18.

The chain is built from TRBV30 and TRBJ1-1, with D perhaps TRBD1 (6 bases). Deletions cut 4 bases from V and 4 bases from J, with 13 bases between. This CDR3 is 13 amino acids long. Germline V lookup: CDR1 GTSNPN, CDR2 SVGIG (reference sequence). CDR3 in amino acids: CAWKGGGVTEAFF. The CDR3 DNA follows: TGTGCCTGGAAGGGGGGGGGCGTCACTGAAGCTTTCTTT.

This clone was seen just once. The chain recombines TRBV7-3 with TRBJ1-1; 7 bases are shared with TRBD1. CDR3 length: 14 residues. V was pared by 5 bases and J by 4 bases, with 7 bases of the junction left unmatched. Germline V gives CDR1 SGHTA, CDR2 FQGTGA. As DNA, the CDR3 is TGTGCCAGCAGCCTTTTAAGACAGGGCACTGAAGCTTTCTTT. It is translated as CASSLLRQGTEAFF.

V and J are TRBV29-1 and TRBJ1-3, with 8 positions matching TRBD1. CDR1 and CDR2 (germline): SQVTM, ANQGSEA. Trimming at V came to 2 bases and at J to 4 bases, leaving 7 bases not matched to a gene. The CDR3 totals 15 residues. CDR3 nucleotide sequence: TGCAGCGTTGAAAGGTACAACAGGGGGGGAAACACCATATATTTT. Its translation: CSVERYNRGGNTIYF.

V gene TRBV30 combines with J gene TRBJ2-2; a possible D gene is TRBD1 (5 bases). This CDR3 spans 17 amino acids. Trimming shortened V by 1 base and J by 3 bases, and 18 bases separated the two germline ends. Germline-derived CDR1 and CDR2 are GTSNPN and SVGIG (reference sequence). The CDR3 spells CAWSAFQGGWDTGELFF. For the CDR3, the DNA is TGTGCCTGGAGTGCCTTCCAGGGCGGTTGGGACACCGGGGAGCTGTTTTTT.

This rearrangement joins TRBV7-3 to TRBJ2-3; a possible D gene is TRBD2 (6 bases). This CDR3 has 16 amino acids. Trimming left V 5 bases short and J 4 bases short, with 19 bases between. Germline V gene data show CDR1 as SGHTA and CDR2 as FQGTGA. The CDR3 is CASSPPPREWADTQYF. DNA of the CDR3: TGTGCCAGCAGCCCACCCCCACGGGAGTGGGCAGATACGCAGTATTTT.

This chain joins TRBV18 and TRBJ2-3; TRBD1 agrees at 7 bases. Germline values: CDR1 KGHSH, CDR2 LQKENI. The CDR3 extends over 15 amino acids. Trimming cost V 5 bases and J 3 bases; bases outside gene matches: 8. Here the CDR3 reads CASSFLGGETDTQYF. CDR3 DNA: TGTGCCAGCTCATTCCTAGGGGGCGAGACAGATACGCAGTATTTT.

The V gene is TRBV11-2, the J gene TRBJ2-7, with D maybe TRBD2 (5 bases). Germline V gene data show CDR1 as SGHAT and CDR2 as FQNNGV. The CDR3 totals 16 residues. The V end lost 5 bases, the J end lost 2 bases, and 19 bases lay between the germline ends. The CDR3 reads CASSPSPGGLTYEQYF. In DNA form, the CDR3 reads TGTGCCAGCAGCCCATCCCCGGGCGGACTTACCTACGAGCAGTACTTC.

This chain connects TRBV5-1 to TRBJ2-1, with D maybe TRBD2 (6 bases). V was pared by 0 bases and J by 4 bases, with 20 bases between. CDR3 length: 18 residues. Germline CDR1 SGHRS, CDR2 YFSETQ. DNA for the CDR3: TGCGCCAGCAGCTTGGCCCGGGGAGGCCTACCCCCATACAATGAGCAGTTCTTC. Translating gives CASSLARGGLPPYNEQFF.

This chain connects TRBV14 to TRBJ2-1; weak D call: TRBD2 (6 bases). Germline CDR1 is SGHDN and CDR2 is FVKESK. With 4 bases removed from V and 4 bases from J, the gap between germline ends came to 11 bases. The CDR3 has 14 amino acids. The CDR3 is CASSPTAGYNEQFF. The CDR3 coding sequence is TGTGCCAGCAGCCCGACTGCGGGGTACAATGAGCAGTTCTTC.

The CDR3 DNA is TGTGCCAGCAGCTTATATCACCCATACACTAATGGCTACACCTTC. It codes for CASSLYHPYTNGYTF. The chain combines TRBV13 with TRBJ1-2; no definite D call. Germline CDR1 reads PRHDT; CDR2 reads FYEKMQ (reference sequence). The CDR3 is made up of 15 amino acids. Trimming removed 2 bases at V and 6 bases at J, with 16 bases between.